Shown below are 22 T cell receptor beta chains from a single sample sequenced in a study of long-term antiretroviral therapy in people with HIV. The assay used was immunoSEQ (version v3.0), run at survey level. The repertoire was sequenced with immunoSEQ multiplex PCR; TCRdb's copy has only in-frame clones and lacks some. This sample has around 40,000 clones, with about 88% found just once. The starting material was unsorted PBMCs, obtained just before starting antiretroviral therapy. The receptors were gathered from a woman between 18 and 30 years old with HIV.

The gene calls are TRBV27 and TRBJ1-5; D remains unclear. This CDR3 is 19 amino acids long. From germline, CDR1 is MNHEY and CDR2 SMNVEV (reference sequence). Trimming left V 7 bases short and J 1 base short, with 26 bases between. The chain's CDR3 is CASTLRGRPSPSSNQPQHF. For the CDR3, the DNA is TGTGCCAGCACCTTACGGGGTCGGCCCTCTCCGTCCAGCAATCAGCCCCAGCATTTT.

This chain joins TRBV7-2 and TRBJ2-3, with D possibly being TRBD2 (5 bases). Germline CDR1 SGHTA, CDR2 FQGNSA. The CDR3 is 13 amino acids. V was cut by 3 bases and J by 2 bases, with 6 bases left in between. The CDR3 bases are TGTGCCAGCAGCTTGGACTTCACAGATACGCAGTATTTT. Protein sequence: CASSLDFTDTQYF.

This clone has only a few counts. The chain is built from TRBV19 and TRBJ1-5, with D hard to call. This CDR3 has 16 amino acids. Germline-derived CDR1 and CDR2 are LNHDA and SQIVND (reference sequence). The V end lost 2 bases, the J end lost 4 bases, and 15 bases lay between the germline ends. In nucleotides, the CDR3 is TGTGCCAGTAGTATAAAATGGGTACAGAGAAATCAGCCCCAGCATTTT. Encoded protein: CASSIKWVQRNQPQHF. Variable domain in full (rest from reference TRBV19 and TRBJ1-5): DGGITQSPKYLFRKEGQNVTLSCEQNLNHDAMYWYRQDPGQGLRLIYYSQIVNDFQKGDIAEGYSVSREKKESFPLTVTSAQKNPTAFYLCASSIKWVQRNQPQHFGDGTRLSIL.

The CDR3 loop is CASSPQGISYNEQFF. The CDR3 DNA reads as TGTGCCAGCTCACCACAAGGTATCTCCTACAATGAGCAGTTCTTC. J is TRBJ2-1 and V is TRBV18, with D uncertain. Germline CDR1 KGHSH, CDR2 LQKENI. Trimming left V 1 base short and J 0 bases short, with 7 bases between. The CDR3 covers 15 residues.

This rearrangement joins TRBV23-1 to TRBJ1-2, with D perhaps matching TRBD1 (6 bases). TRBV23-1 is labeled an ORF, and its function is uncertain. With 0 bases removed from V and 2 bases from J, the gap between germline ends came to 10 bases. The CDR3 spans 15 residues. Here the CDR3 reads CASSQSGGQNYGYTF. Written as DNA, the CDR3 is TGCGCCAGCAGTCAATCGGGGGGCCAGAACTATGGCTACACCTTC.

The gene calls are TRBV28 and TRBJ1-2; weak D call: TRBD1 (6 bases). This CDR3 has 18 residues. CDR1 is MDHEN, CDR2 SYDVKM, per germline. The V gene lost 6 bases and the J gene lost 0 bases, with 23 bases spanning the gap. The CDR3, as DNA: TGTGCCAGCAGATCTTCCCCGGGACACCCAGAAGCTAACTATGGCTACACCTTC. This translates into CASRSSPGHPEANYGYTF.

The chain has TRBV5-1 and TRBJ2-1, with D possibly TRBD2 on 5 matching bases. Trimming removed 0 bases at V and 0 bases at J, with 10 bases between. CDR3 length: 16 amino acids. Germline V gene sequence: CDR1 SGHRS, CDR2 YFSETQ. The CDR3 nucleotides are TGCGCCAGCAGCTTGGGAGGCGGGCGCTCCTACAATGAGCAGTTCTTC. Translation gives CASSLGGGRSYNEQFF.

The V and J genes are TRBV7-9 and TRBJ1-3; D not certain. The CDR3 runs 17 residues. Germline CDR1 reads SEHNR; CDR2 reads FQNEAQ (reference sequence). With 6 bases removed from V and 0 bases from J, the gap between germline ends came to 18 bases. This CDR3 reads CASSFPIFGDSGNTIYF. CDR3 nucleotides: TGTGCCAGCAGTTTTCCCATTTTCGGAGACTCTGGAAACACCATATATTTT.

The rearrangement joins TRBV5-4 to TRBJ1-4; the D gene is possibly TRBD1 (6 bases). V dropped 4 bases and J dropped 4 bases, with 14 bases sitting between them. The germline V gene has CDR1 SGHNT and CDR2 YYREEE (reference sequence). There are 15 residues in the CDR3. The CDR3 region is CASSPQQGFNEKLFF. CDR3 in DNA: TGTGCCAGCAGCCCTCAACAGGGATTTAATGAAAAACTGTTTTTT.

CDR3 nucleotide sequence: TGTGCCAGCAGGCTGCTGGGACAACGCGGCTACACCTTC. Its protein product is CASRLLGQRGYTF. This chain uses TRBV28 with TRBJ1-2; a possible D gene is TRBD1 (6 bases). The CDR3 contains 13 residues. Germline assignment: CDR1 MDHEN and CDR2 SYDVKM. V was cut by 6 bases and J by 8 bases, with 16 bases left in between.

This chain uses TRBV25-1 with TRBJ2-7, with 12 bases that match TRBD2. CDR3 length equals 15 residues. Looked up from germline, CDR1 is MGHDK and CDR2 is SYGVNS. Trimming took 3 bases from V and 3 from J; bases not matched to a gene: 3. In DNA, the CDR3 is TGTGCCAGCAGTGACAGACTAGCGGGAGTCTACGAGCAGTACTTC. Translation gives CASSDRLAGVYEQYF.

The chain couples TRBV9 to TRBJ1-5; maybe TRBD1 (5 bases). V was pared by 0 bases and J by 1 base, with 5 bases between. Germline V gene lookup returns CDR1 SGDLS and CDR2 YYNGEE. The CDR3 extends over 14 amino acids. In DNA, the CDR3 is TGTGCCAGCAGCGTAGGACAGAGCAATCAGCCCCAGCATTTT. It encodes CASSVGQSNQPQHF.

V gene TRBV27 combines with J gene TRBJ2-1; tentative D call: TRBD1 (5 bases). The V end was cut by 3 bases, the J end by 4 bases, with 7 bases between. The CDR3 is made up of 13 amino acids. Germline assignment: CDR1 MNHEY and CDR2 SMNVEV (reference sequence). CDR3 loop: CASSLTEYNEQFF. The CDR3 coding sequence is TGTGCCAGCAGTTTGACAGAGTACAATGAGCAGTTCTTC.

J is TRBJ2-1 and V is TRBV5-4; 8 bases align to TRBD2. Germline assignment: CDR1 SGHNT and CDR2 YYREEE (reference sequence). J gave up 9 bases and V 0 bases, and 5 bases lay outside the gene matches. CDR3 length: 14 amino acids. CDR3 residues: CASSLAGTRVEQFF. The CDR3 DNA sequence: TGTGCCAGCAGCTTGGCAGGGACTAGAGTTGAGCAGTTCTTC.

The chain links TRBV28 to TRBJ1-1; the D gene is possibly TRBD1 (6 bases). V gave up 8 bases and J gave up 3 bases, with 22 bases separating them. CDR1 is MDHEN and CDR2 is SYDVKM in the germline V gene. The CDR3 contains 16 residues. CDR3 sequence: CASSVVVQGRDTEAFF. The CDR3 DNA follows: TGTGCCAGCTCCGTCGTCGTTCAGGGGAGGGACACTGAAGCTTTCTTT.

J is TRBJ2-7 and V is TRBV7-8, with D possibly matching TRBD2 (6 bases). The CDR3 runs 17 residues. Deletions cut 5 bases from V and 0 bases from J, with 20 bases between. Germline assignment: CDR1 SGHVS and CDR2 FQNEAQ. The CDR3 nucleotides are TGTGCCAGCAGCCTTACCGCCGGGACTTCTAGCTCCTACGAGCAGTACTTC. Translating gives CASSLTAGTSSSYEQYF.

This chain joins TRBV6-1 and TRBJ2-3; 7 bases map to TRBD1. The ends lost 6 bases at V and 2 bases at J; junction bases unmatched: 8. CDR3 length equals 15 residues. Germline-derived CDR1 and CDR2 are MNHNS and SASEGT. CDR3 bases: TGTGCCAGCAGACAGACAGGGAGTTTCACAGATACGCAGTATTTT. Protein: CASRQTGSFTDTQYF.

This clone appeared a few times. The V call is TRBV10-3, the J call TRBJ2-2; no clear D. V gave up 8 bases and J gave up 0 bases, with 16 bases separating them. The CDR3 extends over 16 amino acids. The germline V gene has CDR1 ENHRY and CDR2 SYGVKD. Written as DNA, the CDR3 is TGTGCCATCCCAATCCGAGAGGCGCCGAACACCGGGGAGCTGTTTTTT. It translates to CAIPIREAPNTGELFF.

This clone was detected once. J is TRBJ2-3 and V is TRBV9; 7 nucleotides line up with TRBD1. This CDR3 has 16 amino acids. V gave up 4 bases and J gave up 3 bases; unmatched junction bases: 11. Germline assignment: CDR1 SGDLS and CDR2 YYNGEE. The CDR3 sequence is CASSPRTGRETDTQYF. The CDR3 nucleotides read TGTGCCAGCAGCCCACGGACAGGTAGAGAAACAGATACGCAGTATTTT. The full variable domain, in which reference TRBV9 and TRBJ2-3 provide the parts outside the CDR3, is DSGVTQTPKHLITATGQRVTLRCSPRSGDLSVYWYQQSLDQGLQFLIQYYNGEERAKGNILERFSAQQFPDLHSELNLSSLELGDSALYFCASSPRTGRETDTQYFGPGTRLTVL.

Worth noting for this clone: The junction departs from germline at one end; a sequencing error may be responsible. The gene calls are TRBV28 and TRBJ2-3; D remains unclear. The CDR3 is 15 amino acids. Germline V CDR1 and CDR2: MDHEN, SYDVKM. CDR3 amino acids: CASSLESRILDTQYF. As DNA, the CDR3 is TGCGCCAGCAGTTTAGAATCTCGAATACTAGATACGCAGTATTTT.

The chain couples TRBV5-6 to TRBJ1-5; D gene uncertain. This CDR3 is 12 amino acids long. V lost 1 base and J 1 base, leaving 0 bases between the germline ends. Germline V lookup: CDR1 SGHDT, CDR2 YYEEEE. The CDR3 loop reads CASSLSNQPQHF. CDR3 DNA: TGTGCCAGCAGCTTGAGCAATCAGCCCCAGCATTTT.

This clone is classed as medium-sized (0.01 to 0.1%). The chain is built from TRBV19 and TRBJ1-2; D is unresolved. The germline V gene encodes CDR1 LNHDA and CDR2 SQIVND (reference sequence). The V end was cut by 7 bases, the J end by 4 bases, with 10 bases between. This CDR3 has 12 residues. CDR3 loop: CASMHGPYGYTF. CDR3 bases: TGTGCCAGTATGCATGGCCCCTATGGCTACACCTTC.